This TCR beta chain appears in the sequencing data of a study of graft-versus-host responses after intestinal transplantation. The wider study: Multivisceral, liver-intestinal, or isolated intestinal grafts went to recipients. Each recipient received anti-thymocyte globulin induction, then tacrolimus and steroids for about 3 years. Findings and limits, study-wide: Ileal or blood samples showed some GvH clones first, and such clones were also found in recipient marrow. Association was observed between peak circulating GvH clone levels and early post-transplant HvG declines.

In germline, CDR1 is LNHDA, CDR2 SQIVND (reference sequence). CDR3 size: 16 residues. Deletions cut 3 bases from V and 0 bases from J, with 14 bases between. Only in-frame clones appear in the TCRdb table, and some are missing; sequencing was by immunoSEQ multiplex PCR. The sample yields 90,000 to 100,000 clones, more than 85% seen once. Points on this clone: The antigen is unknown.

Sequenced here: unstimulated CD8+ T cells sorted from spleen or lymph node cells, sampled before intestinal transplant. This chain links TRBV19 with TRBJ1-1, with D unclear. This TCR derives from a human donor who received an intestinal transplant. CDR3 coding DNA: TGTGCCAGTAGTATGGGAGGGTATGGAATGAACACTGAAGCTTTCTTT. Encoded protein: CASSMGGYGMNTEAFF.